The clone carrying this T cell receptor (beta chain) was seen repeatedly, ten times or more. No antigen is known for it. These data belong to a study of early T cells in non-severe SARS-CoV-2 infection. At the level of the study: From unsorted whole blood, bulk RNA was sequenced, and the chains remained unpaired.

The CDR3 has 14 amino acids. Germline values: CDR1 SGHTA, CDR2 FQGNSA. V was shortened by 0 bases and J by 5 bases, with 11 bases between the two germline ends. cDNA molecules, individually, were tagged with unique molecular identifiers. MiXCR was run by TCRdb on the 5' RACE reads, yielding one entry per CDR3 protein. The top ten clones hold about 5.5% of a sample with 30,000 to 35,000 distinct CDR3 sequences, roughly 4.2% of them seen once. Study results and caveats: VDJdb matches were skewed toward anti-spike CD8 T cell responses.

This TCR derives from an adult who was a healthcare worker with PCR-confirmed SARS-CoV-2 infection or an uninfected control (not recorded which). The material sequenced was whole blood. The chain links TRBV7-2 to TRBJ2-7; no firm D call. CDR3 sequence: CASSLALSGDEQYF. Here the CDR3 DNA reads TGTGCCAGCAGCTTAGCGCTCAGTGGTGACGAGCAGTACTTC.